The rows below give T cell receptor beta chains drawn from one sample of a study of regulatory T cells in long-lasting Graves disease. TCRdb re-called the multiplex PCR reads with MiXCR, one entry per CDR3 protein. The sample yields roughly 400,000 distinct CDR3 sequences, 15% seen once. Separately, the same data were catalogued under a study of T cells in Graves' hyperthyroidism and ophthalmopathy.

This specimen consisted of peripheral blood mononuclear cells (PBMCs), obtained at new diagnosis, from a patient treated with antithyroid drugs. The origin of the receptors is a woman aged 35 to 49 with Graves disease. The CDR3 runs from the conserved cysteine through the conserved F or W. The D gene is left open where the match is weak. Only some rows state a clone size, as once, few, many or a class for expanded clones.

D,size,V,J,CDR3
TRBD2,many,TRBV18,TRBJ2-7,CASSRGLAGIYEQYF
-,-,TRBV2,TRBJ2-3,CASSEVLFAETTDTQYF
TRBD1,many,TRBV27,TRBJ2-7,CASSFGPRTGITSYEQYF
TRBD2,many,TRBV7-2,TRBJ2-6,CASSLVLGLAGAGANVLTF
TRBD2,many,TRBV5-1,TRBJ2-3,CASSFRRGVNTDTQYF
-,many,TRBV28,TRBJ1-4,CASSSPLSEKLFF
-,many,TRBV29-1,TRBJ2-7,CSVADTPYEQYF
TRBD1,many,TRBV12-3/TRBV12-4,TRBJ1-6,CASSHGQGSPLHF
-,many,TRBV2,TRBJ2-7,CASRSDNSYEQYF
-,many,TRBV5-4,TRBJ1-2,CASSVELRSYTF
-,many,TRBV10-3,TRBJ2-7,CAIGTSSYEQYF
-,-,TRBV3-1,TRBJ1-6,CASSQRWAVNSPLHF
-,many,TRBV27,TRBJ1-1,CASSLSPWKSGQFLNTEAFF
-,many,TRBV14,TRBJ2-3,CASSPSVDTQYF
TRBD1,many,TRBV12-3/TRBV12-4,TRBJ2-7,CASTRTGGKTYEQYF
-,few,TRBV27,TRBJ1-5,CASSMGQGGQPQHF
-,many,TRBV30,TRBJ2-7,CAWSVVGGGAVYEQYF
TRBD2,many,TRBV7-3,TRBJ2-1,CASSSPPPGTSGMILSYNEQFF
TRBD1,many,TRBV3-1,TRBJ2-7,CASSGDSPYEQYF
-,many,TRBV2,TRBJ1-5,CASAKSFNQPQHF
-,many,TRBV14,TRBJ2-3,CASSLRQSTDTQYF
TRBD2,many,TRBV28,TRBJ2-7,CASSFRLAGGYEQYF
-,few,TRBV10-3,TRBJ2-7,CAISARAQGGSYEQYF
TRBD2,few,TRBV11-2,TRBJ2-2,CASSLDTSGSIITGELFF
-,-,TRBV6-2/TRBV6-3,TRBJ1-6,CAFGQSSYNSPLHF
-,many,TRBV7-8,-,CASSFLGTQYF
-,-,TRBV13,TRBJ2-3,CASSLGRVRDTQYF
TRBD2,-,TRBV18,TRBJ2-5,CASSPGLSQETQYF